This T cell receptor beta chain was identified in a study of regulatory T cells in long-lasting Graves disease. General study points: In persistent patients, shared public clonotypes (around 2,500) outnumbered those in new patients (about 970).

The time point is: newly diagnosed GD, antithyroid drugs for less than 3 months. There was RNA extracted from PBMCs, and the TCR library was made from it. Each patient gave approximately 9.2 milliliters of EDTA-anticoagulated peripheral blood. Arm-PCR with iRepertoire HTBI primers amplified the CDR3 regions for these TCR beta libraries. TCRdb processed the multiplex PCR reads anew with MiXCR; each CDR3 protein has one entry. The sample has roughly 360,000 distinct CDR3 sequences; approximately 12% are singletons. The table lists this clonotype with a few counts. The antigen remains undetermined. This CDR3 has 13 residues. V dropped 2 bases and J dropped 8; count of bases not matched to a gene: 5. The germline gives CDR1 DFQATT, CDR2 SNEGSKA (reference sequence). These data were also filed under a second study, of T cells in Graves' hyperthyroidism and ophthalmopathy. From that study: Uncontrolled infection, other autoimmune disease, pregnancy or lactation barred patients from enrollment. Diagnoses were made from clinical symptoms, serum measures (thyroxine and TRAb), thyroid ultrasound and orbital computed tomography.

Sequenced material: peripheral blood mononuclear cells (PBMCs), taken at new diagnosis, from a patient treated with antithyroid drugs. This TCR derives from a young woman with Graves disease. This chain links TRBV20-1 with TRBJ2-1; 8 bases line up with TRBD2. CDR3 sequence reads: CSARREGGDEQFF. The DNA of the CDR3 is TGCAGTGCTAGACGGGAGGGGGGGGATGAGCAGTTCTTC.